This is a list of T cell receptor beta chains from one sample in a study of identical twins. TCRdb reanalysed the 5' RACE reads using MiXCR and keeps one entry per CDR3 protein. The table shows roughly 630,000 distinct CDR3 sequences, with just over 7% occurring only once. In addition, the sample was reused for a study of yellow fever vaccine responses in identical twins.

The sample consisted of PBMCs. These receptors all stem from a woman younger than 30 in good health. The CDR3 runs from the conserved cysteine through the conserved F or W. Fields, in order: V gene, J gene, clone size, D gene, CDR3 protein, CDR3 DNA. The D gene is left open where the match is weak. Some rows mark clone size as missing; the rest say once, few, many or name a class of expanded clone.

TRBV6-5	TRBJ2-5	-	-	CASSYSVNQETQYF	TGTGCCAGCAGTTACTCGGTAAACCAAGAGACCCAGTACTTC
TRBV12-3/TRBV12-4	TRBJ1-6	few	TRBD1	CASSSRSTGVNSPLHF	TGTGCCAGCAGTTCGCGCAGTACAGGGGTAAATTCACCCCTCCACTTT
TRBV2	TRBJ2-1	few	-	CASKDRFYNEQFF	TGTGCCAGCAAAGACAGGTTCTACAATGAGCAGTTCTTC
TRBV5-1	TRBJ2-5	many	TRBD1	CASSRDRVEETQYF	TGCGCCAGCAGTAGGGACAGGGTGGAAGAGACCCAGTACTTC
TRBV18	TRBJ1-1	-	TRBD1	CASSPQGQGALGTEAFF	TGTGCCAGCTCACCACAGGGACAGGGGGCATTGGGCACTGAAGCTTTCTTT
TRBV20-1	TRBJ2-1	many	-	CSASEVNEQFF	TGCAGTGCTTCCGAGGTGAATGAGCAGTTCTTC
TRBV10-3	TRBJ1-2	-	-	CAISESNFAGTF	TGTGCCATCAGTGAGTCTAATTTTGCAGGTACCTTC
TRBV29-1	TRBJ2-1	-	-	CSVWDERAYNEQFF	TGCAGCGTTTGGGATGAGAGGGCATACAATGAGCAGTTCTTC
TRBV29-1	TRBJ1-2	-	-	CSVEDPYGYTF	TGCAGCGTTGAAGACCCGTACGGCTACACCTTC
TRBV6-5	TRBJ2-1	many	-	CASSYYGGQPYNEQFF	TGTGCCAGCAGTTATTACGGAGGACAGCCGTACAATGAGCAGTTCTTC
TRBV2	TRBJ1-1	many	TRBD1	CASRKGQGRIEAFF	TGTGCCAGCAGGAAGGGACAGGGGAGAATTGAAGCTTTCTTT
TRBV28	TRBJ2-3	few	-	CASSTLPGTDTQYF	TGTGCCAGCAGTACACTTCCAGGGACAGATACGCAGTATTTT
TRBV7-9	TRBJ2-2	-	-	CASSSGGRNTGELFF	TGTGCCAGCAGCTCCGGCGGCAGGAACACCGGGGAGCTGTTTTTT
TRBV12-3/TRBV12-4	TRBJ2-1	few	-	CASSFGQWNEQFF	TGTGCCAGCAGTTTCGGGCAGTGGAATGAGCAGTTCTTC
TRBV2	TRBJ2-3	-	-	CASRGTKRWDIQDTDTQYF	TGTGCCAGCAGAGGAACCAAAAGATGGGACATTCAGGATACAGATACGCAGTATTTT
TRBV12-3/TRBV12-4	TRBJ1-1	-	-	CASSREGGADTEAFF	TGTGCCAGCAGCCGTGAGGGGGGCGCGGACACTGAAGCTTTCTTT
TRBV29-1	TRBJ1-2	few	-	CSVEKGDGYGYTF	TGCAGCGTTGAAAAGGGCGACGGCTATGGCTACACCTTC
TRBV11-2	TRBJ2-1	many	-	CASSLVRASSSYNEQFF	TGTGCCAGCAGCCTCGTTCGTGCCTCGAGCTCCTACAATGAGCAGTTCTTC
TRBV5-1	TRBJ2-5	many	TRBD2	CASSQTSGGETQYF	TGCGCCAGCAGCCAGACTAGCGGTGGAGAGACCCAGTACTTC
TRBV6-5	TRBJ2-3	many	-	CASSYAGITDTQYF	TGTGCCAGCAGTTACGCTGGAATCACAGATACGCAGTATTTT
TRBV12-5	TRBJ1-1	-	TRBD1	CASGLGGQGRTEAFF	TGTGCTAGTGGTTTGGGAGGACAGGGAAGAACTGAAGCTTTCTTT
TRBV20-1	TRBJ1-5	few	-	CSAEVRGPNQPQHF	TGCAGTGCTGAGGTCAGGGGACCCAATCAGCCCCAGCATTTT
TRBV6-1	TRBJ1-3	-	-	CASETGDSGNTIYF	TGTGCCAGCGAGACAGGTGACTCTGGAAACACCATATATTTT
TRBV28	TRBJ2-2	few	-	CASSSPDANTGELFF	TGTGCCAGCAGCTCCCCCGACGCGAACACCGGGGAGCTGTTTTTT
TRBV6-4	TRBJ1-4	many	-	CASRPKAGAANEKLFF	TGTGCCAGCAGGCCCAAAGCAGGGGCGGCAAATGAAAAACTGTTTTTT
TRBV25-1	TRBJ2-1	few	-	CAISTCWAYNEQFF	TGTGCCATCAGCACCTGCTGGGCCTACAATGAGCAGTTCTTC
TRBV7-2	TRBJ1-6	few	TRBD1	CASSLAGQGNSPLHF	TGTGCCAGCAGCTTAGCGGGACAGGGAAATTCACCCCTCCACTTT
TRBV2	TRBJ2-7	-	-	CASKGRVYEQYF	TGTGCCAGCAAGGGCAGGGTCTACGAGCAGTACTTC
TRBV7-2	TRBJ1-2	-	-	CASSLVADSGYTF	TGTGCCAGCAGCTTAGTAGCAGACAGTGGCTACACCTTC
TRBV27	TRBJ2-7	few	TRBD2	CATRSGSGNEQYF	TGTGCCACCAGAAGCGGGAGTGGCAACGAGCAGTACTTC
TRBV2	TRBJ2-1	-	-	CASSEPEPPRHNQKANEQFF	TGTGCCAGCAGTGAACCCGAGCCGCCGAGACACAACCAAAAGGCAAATGAGCAGTTCTTC
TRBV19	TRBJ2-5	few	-	CASKTSPGEETQYF	TGTGCCAGTAAAACCTCTCCAGGGGAAGAGACCCAGTACTTC
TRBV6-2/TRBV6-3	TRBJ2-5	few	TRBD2	CASSYSSWKGPESSGQETQYF	TGTGCCAGCAGTTACTCATCGTGGAAGGGCCCCGAGTCTAGCGGGCAAGAGACCCAGTACTTC
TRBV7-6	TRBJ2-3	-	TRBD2	CASSQSAKRGSTDTQYF	TGTGCCAGCAGCCAATCCGCCAAGCGGGGAAGCACAGATACGCAGTATTTT
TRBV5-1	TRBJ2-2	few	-	CASSPTEINTGELFF	TGCGCCAGCAGCCCGACAGAAATCAACACCGGGGAGCTGTTTTTT
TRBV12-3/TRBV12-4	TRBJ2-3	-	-	CTCSLDPLRGRSSTDTQYF	TGTACCTGCAGTTTAGATCCCCTAAGGGGAAGATCTAGCACAGATACGCAGTATTTT
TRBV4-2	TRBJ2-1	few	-	CASSQEAYNEQFF	TGTGCCAGCAGCCAAGAGGCCTACAATGAGCAGTTCTTC
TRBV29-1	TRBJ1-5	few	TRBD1	CSVAGGTGNQPQHF	TGCAGCGTTGCGGGGGGGACAGGGAATCAGCCCCAGCATTTT
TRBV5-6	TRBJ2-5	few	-	CASLRGAGETQYF	TGTGCCAGCCTAAGGGGCGCGGGAGAGACCCAGTACTTC
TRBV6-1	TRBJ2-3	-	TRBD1	CASGPAGTGKDTQYF	TGTGCCAGCGGCCCCGCCGGGACAGGGAAAGATACGCAGTATTTT
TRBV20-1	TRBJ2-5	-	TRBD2	CSAGAGRVETQYF	TGCAGTGCTGGGGCGGGGAGGGTAGAGACCCAGTACTTC
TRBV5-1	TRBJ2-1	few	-	CASSLAPRDTYNEQFF	TGCGCCAGCAGCTTGGCACCCCGGGACACCTACAATGAGCAGTTCTTC
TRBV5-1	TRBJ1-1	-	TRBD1	CASSMLTGADTEAFF	TGCGCCAGCAGCATGCTTACAGGGGCGGACACTGAAGCTTTCTTT